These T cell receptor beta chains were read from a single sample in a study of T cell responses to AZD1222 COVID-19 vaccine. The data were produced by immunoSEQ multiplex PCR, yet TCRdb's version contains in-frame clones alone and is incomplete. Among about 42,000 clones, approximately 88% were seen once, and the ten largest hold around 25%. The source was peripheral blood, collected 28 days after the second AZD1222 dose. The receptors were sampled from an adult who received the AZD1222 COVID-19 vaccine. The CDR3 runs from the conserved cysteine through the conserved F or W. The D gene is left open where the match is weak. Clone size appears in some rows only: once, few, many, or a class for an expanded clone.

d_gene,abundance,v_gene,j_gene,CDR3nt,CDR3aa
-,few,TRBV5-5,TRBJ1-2,TGTGCCAGCAGCTTGATGAGGCGGTCGGGTCGAGAAGCCGGCTACACCTTC,CASSLMRRSGREAGYTF
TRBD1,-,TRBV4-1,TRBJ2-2,TGCGCCAGCAGCCAGGGAGACAGGGCGATCGGGGAGCTGTTTTTT,CASSQGDRAIGELFF
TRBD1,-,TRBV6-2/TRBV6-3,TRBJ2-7,TGTGCCAGCAGCCTGGGACAGGTCAACTACGAGCAGTACTTC,CASSLGQVNYEQYF
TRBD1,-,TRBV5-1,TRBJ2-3,TGCGCCAGCAGCTTGGCCCCGCGGACAGGGGAAACAGATACGCAGTATTTT,CASSLAPRTGETDTQYF
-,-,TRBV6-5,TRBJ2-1,TGTGCCAGCAGTTACTCGGGTGTCGGGGGCGATGAGCAGTTCTTC,CASSYSGVGGDEQFF
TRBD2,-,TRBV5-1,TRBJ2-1,TGCGCCAGCAGCTTCCGCTGGGGAGGGGCAAAGAATGAGCAGTTCTTC,CASSFRWGGAKNEQFF
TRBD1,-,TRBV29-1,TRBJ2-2,TGCAGCGTGTCTCCGGGACAGGGGGTCACCGGGGAGCTGTTTTTT,CSVSPGQGVTGELFF
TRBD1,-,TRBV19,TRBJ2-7,TGTGCCAGTAGTGACTCCCGCCGTCCCGGGACAGGGATCTACGAGCAGTACTTC,CASSDSRRPGTGIYEQYF
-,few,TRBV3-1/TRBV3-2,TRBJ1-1,TGTGCCAGCAGCCAAGATCTGGGACGGGAAGCAGCTTTCTTT,CASSQDLGREAAFF
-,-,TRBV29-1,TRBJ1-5,TGCAGCGCGATGAGTTCAGGGGTTGGCAATCAGCCCCAGCATTTT,CSAMSSGVGNQPQHF
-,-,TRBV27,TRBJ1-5,TGTGCCAGCAGTCCTCTTGGCAATCAGCCCCAGCATTTT,CASSPLGNQPQHF
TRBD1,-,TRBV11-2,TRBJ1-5,TGTGCCAGCAGCGTGGGACAGACTAGCAATCAGCCCCAGCATTTT,CASSVGQTSNQPQHF
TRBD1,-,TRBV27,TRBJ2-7,TGTGCCAGCAGTTTAAACAGGGGGCACGAGCAGTACTTC,CASSLNRGHEQYF
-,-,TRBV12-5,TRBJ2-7,TGTGCTAGTGGCCCCGGGACTGGAGAGCGTACGGACGAGCAGTACTTC,CASGPGTGERTDEQYF
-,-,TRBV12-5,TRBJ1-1,TGTGCTAGTGGTTTGTCCCCCCGCGCAGGGATGAACACTGAAGCTTTCTTT,CASGLSPRAGMNTEAFF
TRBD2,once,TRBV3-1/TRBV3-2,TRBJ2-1,TGTGCCAGCAGCCAACAACTAGCGGGGTATCAGTTCTTC,CASSQQLAGYQFF
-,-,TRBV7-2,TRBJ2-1,TGTGCCAGCAGCTTGGGAATGGTCGGGGGCGGCAATGAGCAGTTCTTC,CASSLGMVGGGNEQFF
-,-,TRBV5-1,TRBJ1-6,TGCGCCAGCAGCTTGCGGGGGTTCGGTTCACCCCTCCACTTT,CASSLRGFGSPLHF
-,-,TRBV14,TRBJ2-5,TGTGCCAGCAGCCAAGGGCTACACAAGACCCAGTACTTC,CASSQGLHKTQYF
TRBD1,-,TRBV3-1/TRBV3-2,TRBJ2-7,TGTGCCAGCAGCCAATTCGGACAGGGCAGCGAGCAGTACTTC,CASSQFGQGSEQYF
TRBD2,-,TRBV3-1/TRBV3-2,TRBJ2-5,TGTGCCAGCAGCGAAACGGGCTCAACGGGGGGGACCCAGTACTTC,CASSETGSTGGTQYF
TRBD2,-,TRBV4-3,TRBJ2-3,TGCGCCAGCAGCCAAGCCGCGGGAGGAACAGATACGCAGTATTTT,CASSQAAGGTDTQYF
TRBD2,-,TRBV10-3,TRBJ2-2,TGTGCCATCAGTGGAGCGGGGGGGCCTTCGAGCACCGGGGAGCTGTTTTTT,CAISGAGGPSSTGELFF
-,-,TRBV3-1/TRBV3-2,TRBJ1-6,TGTGCCAGCAGCCAACCAGGTTCACCCCTCCACTTT,CASSQPGSPLHF
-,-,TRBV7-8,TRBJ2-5,TGTGCCAGCAGCTTAGCGTCTGGCGGACAAGAGACCCAGTACTTC,CASSLASGGQETQYF
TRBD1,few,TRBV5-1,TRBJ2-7,TGCGCCAGCAGTCGACAGGGGGCCTACGAGCAGTACTTC,CASSRQGAYEQYF
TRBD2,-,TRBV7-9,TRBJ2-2,TGTGCCAGCACCGAGATGAGCGGGGTGGCCGGGGAGCTGTTTTTT,CASTEMSGVAGELFF
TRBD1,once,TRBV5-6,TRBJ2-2,TGTGCCAGCATCCCCCAGGGGGCCGGGGCCGGGGAGCTGTTTTTT,CASIPQGAGAGELFF
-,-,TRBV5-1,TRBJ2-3,TGCGCCAGCAGCTGGACTACTTCTAGCACAGATACGCAGTATTTT,CASSWTTSSTDTQYF
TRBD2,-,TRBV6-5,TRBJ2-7,TGTGCCAGCATCGAGACTAGCGGGAGTTACGAGCAGTACTTC,CASIETSGSYEQYF
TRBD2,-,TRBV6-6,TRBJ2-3,TGTGCCAGCAGTCAGGGACTAGCGGGAGGCGCAGATACGCAGTATTTT,CASSQGLAGGADTQYF
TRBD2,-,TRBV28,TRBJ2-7,TGTGCCAGCAGTCCCCTCAGCGGGAGTAGGTACGAGCAGTACTTC,CASSPLSGSRYEQYF
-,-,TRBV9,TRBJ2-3,TGTGCCAGCAGCGTAGTGGGGGACGCAGATACGCAGTATTTT,CASSVVGDADTQYF
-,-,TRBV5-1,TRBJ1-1,TGCGCCAGCAGAACGGACAGACCTAACACTGAAGCTTTCTTT,CASRTDRPNTEAFF
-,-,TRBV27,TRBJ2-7,TGTGCCAGCACAGGGCCCCCAACCTACGAGCAGTACTTC,CASTGPPTYEQYF
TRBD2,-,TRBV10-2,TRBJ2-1,TGCGCCAGCAGTGAGTCCACTAGCGGGGACAATGAGCAGTTCTTC,CASSESTSGDNEQFF
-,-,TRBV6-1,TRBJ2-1,TGTGCCAGCAGTGAACCGGGACTGGGGGTCCATGAGCAGTTCTTC,CASSEPGLGVHEQFF
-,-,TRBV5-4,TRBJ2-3,TGTGCCACCCAGGACCGGTCGGGGGAGCGCGGGGATACGCAGTATTTT,CATQDRSGERGDTQYF
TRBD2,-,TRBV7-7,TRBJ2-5,TGTGCCAGCAGTGAACTAGCGGGGGAGACCCAGTACTTC,CASSELAGETQYF